The 5 T cell receptor beta chains presented below share a single source sample, sequenced in a study of blood T cell repertoires in COVID-19. Clones were read by immunoSEQ multiplex PCR, and TCRdb kept only the in-frame ones, dropping some. The top ten hold about 38% of the sample, which has more than 90,000 clones, around 85% seen once. The sample comprised peripheral blood. These receptor sequences come from an elderly man with acute or convalescent COVID-19.

The chain uses TRBV28 and TRBJ1-1; D not certain. The CDR3 loop spans 13 amino acids. CDR1 MDHEN and CDR2 SYDVKM come from the germline V gene. Trimming pared 1 base from V and 1 base from J, leaving 4 bases between. The CDR3 nucleotides read TGTGCCAGCAGTTTATCAGGGAACACTGAAGCTTTCTTT. It codes for CASSLSGNTEAFF.

The chain couples TRBV28 to TRBJ1-2, with 11 bases that match TRBD1. The trim removed 11 bases at V and 8 bases at J, leaving 7 bases unmatched. The CDR3 covers 12 residues. The germline gives CDR1 MDHEN, CDR2 SYDVKM. The CDR3 DNA is TGTGCCGGCGGGACAGGGGGGGGCGGCTACACCTTC. This gives the protein CAGGTGGGGYTF.

This chain connects TRBV30 to TRBJ2-5; perhaps TRBD2 as D (7 bases). The CDR3 has 13 residues. Germline lookup yields CDR1 GTSNPN and CDR2 SVGIG (reference sequence). Trimming took off 8 bases at V and 5 bases at J, with 18 bases between the two ends. CDR3 coding DNA: TGTGCCCGTTGGGGGGGGCCTGGGGAGACCCAGTACTTC. Translating it yields CARWGGPGETQYF. The full variable domain, in which reference TRBV30 and TRBJ2-5 provide the parts outside the CDR3, is SQTIHQWPATLVQPVGSPLSLECTVEGTSNPNLYWYRQAAGRGLQLLFYSVGIGQISSEVPQNLSASRPQDRQFILSSKKLLLSDSGFYLCARWGGPGETQYFGPGTRLLVL.

This clone has a handful of counts. This chain uses TRBV6-4 with TRBJ1-3; unclear D gene. Per germline, CDR1 MRHNA and CDR2 SNTAGT. The CDR3 consists of 15 residues. With 2 bases removed from V and 0 bases from J, the gap between germline ends came to 8 bases. CDR3: CASSDQRLSGNTIYF. The DNA of the CDR3 is TGTGCCAGCAGTGACCAGCGGCTCTCTGGAAACACCATATATTTT.

This chain connects TRBV6-6 to TRBJ2-2, with 9 bases aligning to TRBD2. The length of the CDR3 is 15 residues. V lost 5 bases to trimming and J lost 4 bases; unmatched junction nucleotides: 5. The germline CDR1 and CDR2 sequences are MNHNY and SVGAGI (reference sequence). CDR3 in DNA: TGTGCCAGCAGTCCTCTTAGCGGGGGCACCGGGGAGCTGTTTTTT. Amino acid sequence: CASSPLSGGTGELFF.